This is a list of T cell receptor beta chains from one sample in a study of blood T cell repertoires in COVID-19. Data came from immunoSEQ multiplex PCR; TCRdb stores just in-frame clones and leaves some out. The sample includes 130,000 to 150,000 clones, approximately 86% of them seen just once. The sample consisted of PBMCs or T cells enriched from blood (not recorded which). These receptor sequences come from a woman aged 40 to 55 who had recovered from COVID-19. CDR3s include the opening cysteine and the closing phenylalanine or tryptophan. The D gene is left open where the match is weak. Expanded clones are given a class, and other clones once, few, many or no size at all.

V gene	clone size	CDR3 length	J gene	D gene	CDR3 DNA	CDR3 protein
TRBV19	.	15	TRBJ2-3	.	TGTGCCAGTAGTATGAGTTGGACAGCCACAGATACGCAGTATTTT	CASSMSWTATDTQYF
TRBV10-3	.	14	TRBJ2-7	.	TGTGCCATCAGTGAGTCAGGGGTAAAGTACGAGCAGTACTTC	CAISESGVKYEQYF
TRBV10-1	.	13	TRBJ1-1	.	TGCGCCAGCAGTGCAACGGGAGGAACTGAAGCTTTCTTT	CASSATGGTEAFF
TRBV6-5	.	15	TRBJ2-5	.	TGTGCCAGCAGTTACTACGACAGTATCCAAGAGACCCAGTACTTC	CASSYYDSIQETQYF
TRBV4-1	once	16	TRBJ2-1	.	TGCGCCAGCAGCCAAGATTCAAGCGGGCTTCCCAATGAGCAGTTCTTC	CASSQDSSGLPNEQFF
TRBV15	.	17	TRBJ2-7	.	TGTGCCACCAGCAGGCAGATTCTTACAGGGAGGGGGTACGAGCAGTACTTC	CATSRQILTGRGYEQYF
TRBV30	.	17	TRBJ1-5	TRBD1	TGTGCCTGGAGTGTTAACAGGGGGGGACTTAGCAATCAGCCCCAGCATTTT	CAWSVNRGGLSNQPQHF
TRBV20-1	.	11	TRBJ1-1	.	TGCAGTGCACTGAGGAACACTGAAGCTTTCTTT	CSALRNTEAFF
TRBV24-1	.	16	TRBJ2-3	TRBD1	TGTGCCACCAGTGGCGGGGGGACAGGGGGCACAGATACGCAGTATTTT	CATSGGGTGGTDTQYF
TRBV9	.	16	TRBJ2-2	TRBD2	TGTGCCAGCAGCGTTGGGACTAGCGGGAGCGGCGGGGAGCTGTTTTTT	CASSVGTSGSGGELFF
TRBV9	.	14	TRBJ2-1	.	TGTGCCAGCAGCGTAGACTTGTCCTACAATGAGCAGTTCTTC	CASSVDLSYNEQFF